This T cell receptor beta chain was profiled in a study of beta chain features in type 1 diabetes (dated by TCRdb to the late 2010s). At the level of the whole study: Mean age, gender distribution, total cell number and subset yield were not different between patients and healthy donors. A total of roughly 99,000,000 sorted cells were examined across all samples, and the number of cells per subset was strongly correlated with RNA yield. The study compared TCRB repertoires of sorted circulating CD4+ T cell subsets between recently diagnosed type 1 diabetes patients and matched healthy donors. Regulatory and stem cell-like memory subsets were obtained from only 8 patients and roughly eight healthy donors, while naive and central memory subsets were obtained from all 30 or so donors.

The research as a whole found: Patients with type 1 diabetes made fewer insertions and deleted more nucleotides at VDJ recombination sites, implying thymic rearrangement abnormalities. Sequencing cDNA rather than genomic DNA could over-represent highly expressing activated cells, although activation and CD3 levels did not differ between groups. PCR might favor shorter templates, but patient and control samples were amplified and corrected together, so any skew would affect both groups equally. The naive, central memory and regulatory TCRB repertoires appeared to resemble one another more closely among patients than among healthy donors. A moderate but significant shortening of TCRB CDR3 length was observed in type 1 diabetes patients in all four CD4+ subsets. Because the HLA sub-analyses included only small numbers of individuals, any influence of HLA type on TCRB rearrangement was left unresolved.

From each donor, a single peripheral blood sample of 100 to 150 mL on average was drawn into heparinised tubes. Naive, central memory, regulatory and stem cell-like memory CD4+ T cells were sorted on a BD FACSAria II using a panel including CD45RO, CCR7, CD25, CD127, CD95 and CD27. A purity above 95% was achieved for all sorted populations. Right away, PBMCs were isolated by Lymphoprep density gradient centrifugation and were stained directly, with no culture step. To minimize batch effects, samples were stained and sorted in pairs, one healthy donor with one patient per experiment. The High Capacity cDNA Reverse Transcription Kit was used to reverse transcribe all of the isolated RNA, meaning that expressed TCRB transcripts were what got sequenced. Naive, central memory and regulatory T cell samples underwent deep immunoSEQ sequencing, averaging around 3.7 million total reads per sample. After sorted cells were lysed in RLT buffer, RNA was extracted with DNase-treated RNeasy Micro or Mini kits, with the choice depending on cell number. To prevent cross-contamination, each cell subset was processed individually, whereas patient and healthy donor samples were processed jointly. Using the immunoSEQ multiplex PCR, TCRB sequences were amplified from cDNA into 87-bp fragments spanning the CDR3 region. Sequencing of the amplicons was done on the Illumina HiSeq platform. On the authors' methods: Synthetic template baselines were used to correct PCR bias computationally, reads within Hamming distance 2 were collapsed together, and singletons that could not be merged were discarded. By aligning reads against IMGT, V, D and J genes, CDR3 length, and insertions or deletions at six rearrangement sites were assigned. Clonotype counts were normalized to sorted cell number within each subset before computing true diversity and Gini coefficients with the tcR R package. The overlap coefficient, calculated on TCRB nucleotide sequences, was used to quantify repertoire sharing. TCRdb holds this immuneACCESS table with in-frame rearrangements only. Some clones are missing; in checked studies, unresolved V genes explain under half, and the rest has no known cause. V, J and clone size derive from that table, while D and trimming were established from the DNA sequence. Counted in this sample were more than 300,000 clones; roughly 9.8% of them appeared once. 0.6% of the sample belongs to the ten largest clones.

This clone was seen a few times. There is no known antigen for this receptor. Per-base qualities were not stored, and no clone one base away is much larger. The sequenced sample consisted of central memory CD4+ T cells from blood. This sequence was found in a man aged 30-40 years with type 1 diabetes.

Here is the DNA: TGTGCCATCAGCTCGACCAGGGGATGGGGCGGCTACACCTTC. This sequence encodes CAISSTRGWGGYTF. Recombination linked TRBV10-3 to TRBJ1-2, and possibly TRBD1, on 6 matching bases. Counted from cysteine to phenylalanine, this CDR3 has 14 amino acids. The DNA shown is the 42-base CDR3, in frame from base 1. Sequences ENHRY (CDR1) and SYGVKD (CDR2) are obtained from the germline V gene. At the junction V is shortened by 6 bases and J by 8 bases, with 19 bases in between.